These 26 T cell receptor beta chains were all obtained from the same sample, sequenced in a study of blood T cell repertoires in COVID-19. TCRdb keeps only in-frame clones here, not all; method: immunoSEQ multiplex PCR. The repertoire has about 260,000 clones, more than 70% of them found once; the top ten carry about 2.1%. The sequencing sample was made of PBMCs or T cells enriched from blood (not recorded which). These TCRs come from a woman between 50 and 59 years old who had recovered from COVID-19.

The chain joins TRBV5-4 to TRBJ2-7, with D unresolved. CDR1 is SGHNT and CDR2 is YYREEE in the germline V gene (reference sequence). This CDR3 region has 14 residues. The ends were cut back, 1 base at V and 1 base at J, with 9 bases in the middle. The CDR3 is CASSLSSSSYEQYF. The DNA for the CDR3 is TGTGCCAGCAGCTTGAGTAGCTCGTCCTACGAGCAGTACTTC. Based on the CDR3 plus reference TRBV5-4 and TRBJ2-7, the full variable domain is ETGVTQSPTHLIKTRGQQVTLRCSSQSGHNTVSWYQQALGQGPQFIFQYYREEENGRGNFPPRFSGLQFPNYSSELNVNALELDDSALYLCASSLSSSSYEQYFGPGTRLTVT.

The rearrangement uses TRBV28 and TRBJ2-1; no definite D call. Deletions cut 5 bases from V and 3 bases from J, with 11 bases between. Germline V gene lookup returns CDR1 MDHEN and CDR2 SYDVKM. CDR3 size: 14 residues. CDR3 sequence: CASSRYSLYNEQFF. The CDR3 region has the DNA TGTGCCAGCAGTCGGTATTCCCTCTACAATGAGCAGTTCTTC.

The chain carries TRBV5-5 and TRBJ2-5, with D possibly being TRBD1 (6 bases). The germline V and J ends were trimmed by 4 bases and 1 base, with 17 bases remaining between them. CDR3 size: 16 residues. Germline V gives CDR1 SGHKS, CDR2 YYEKEE (reference sequence). CDR3 residues: CASSPGQNPIQETQYF. CDR3 sequence (DNA): TGTGCCAGCAGCCCTGGACAGAATCCCATCCAAGAGACCCAGTACTTC.

This clone was seen just once. The J gene is TRBJ1-5, the V gene TRBV7-9; no clear D gene. V lost 5 bases and J 6 bases, leaving 11 bases between the germline ends. The CDR3 sequence is 13 residues long. Germline V gene lookup returns CDR1 SEHNR and CDR2 FQNEAQ (reference sequence). Here the CDR3 DNA reads TGTGCCAGCAGCGCACGTGGAGGTCAGCCCCAGCATTTT. Protein: CASSARGGQPQHF.

The chain has TRBV4-3 and TRBJ2-6; a possible D gene is TRBD2 (5 bases). Per the germline V gene, CDR1 is LGHNA and CDR2 is YSLEER. Trimming stripped 3 bases from V and 0 bases from J, with 9 bases between. The length of the CDR3 is 16 residues. In DNA form, the CDR3 reads TGCGCCAGCAGCCAGGAAGGGAGCTCTGGGGCCAACGTCCTGACTTTC. Its translation is CASSQEGSSGANVLTF.

This clone has just a few counts. The chain is built from TRBV12-3 or TRBV12-4 and TRBJ1-2, with a tentative D call TRBD1 (6 bases). Trimming shortened V by 6 bases and J by 4 bases, and 12 bases separated the two germline ends. This CDR3 spans 13 amino acids. CDR3 sequence (DNA): TGTGCCAGCAGGAGGGGAGGGGGCTATGGCTACACCTTC. It translates to CASRRGGGYGYTF.

This clone has just a few counts. V is TRBV6-5 and J is TRBJ1-2, with D perhaps matching TRBD1 (5 bases). This CDR3 spans 16 amino acids. The germline V and J ends were trimmed by 0 bases and 9 bases, with 20 bases remaining between them. Germline CDR1 and CDR2: MNHEY and SVGAGI. The chain's CDR3 is CASSYSDMRGRRSYTF. CDR3 bases: TGTGCCAGCAGTTACTCGGATATGCGGGGACGGAGGAGCTACACCTTC.

The chain has TRBV9 and TRBJ1-1, with D tentatively TRBD1 (6 bases). The CDR3 totals 15 residues. Germline V gene lookup returns CDR1 SGDLS and CDR2 YYNGEE. Trimming took 4 bases from V and 5 from J, leaving 18 bases between them. The DNA of the CDR3 is TGTGCCAGCAGCTCTCGGGGGGCGCAGGGTACTGAAGCTTTCTTT. Translating gives CASSSRGAQGTEAFF.

This clone was seen a few times. This rearrangement joins TRBV7-2 to TRBJ2-1; 7 bases match TRBD2. This CDR3 has 15 residues. Trimming removed 6 bases from V and 2 bases from J; junction bases left unmatched: 7. Germline CDR1 SGHTA, CDR2 FQGNSA. In DNA form, the CDR3 reads TGTGCCAGCAGGACGAGCGGGAACCCCTACAATGAGCAGTTCTTC. This gives the protein CASRTSGNPYNEQFF.

This chain joins TRBV30 and TRBJ1-2; D is unresolved. V was shortened by 0 bases and J by 6 bases, with 5 bases between the two germline ends. The CDR3 covers 11 residues. The V gene's germline CDR1 is GTSNPN and CDR2 SVGIG (reference sequence). Here the CDR3 reads CAWSVHDGYTF. The CDR3 nucleotides are TGTGCCTGGAGTGTACACGATGGCTACACCTTC.

The chain uses TRBV4-1 and TRBJ2-1, with 7 bases lining up with TRBD2. Germline V lookup: CDR1 MGHRA, CDR2 YSYEKL. The V and J ends lost 0 bases and 9 bases, in that order; junction bases with no gene match: 2. CDR3 size: 13 residues. The chain's CDR3 is CASSQDGGGEQFF. The CDR3 DNA reads TGCGCCAGCAGCCAAGATGGGGGGGGTGAGCAGTTCTTC.

The CDR3 reads CASSQMTGGSYEQYF. The CDR3 coding sequence is TGTGCCAGCAGCCAGATGACAGGGGGCTCCTACGAGCAGTACTTC. The chain joins TRBV14 to TRBJ2-7, with TRBD1 matching over 9 bases. The CDR3 totals 15 residues. V shed 3 bases, J shed 0 bases, and the junction held 3 bases outside the gene matches. Germline values: CDR1 SGHDN, CDR2 FVKESK.

Note on this clone: The junction and the germline gene differ at one end; a read error may be behind it. J is TRBJ2-5 and V is TRBV7-7; no firm D call. The CDR3 covers 13 residues. The germline gives CDR1 SSHAT, CDR2 FNYEAQ (reference sequence). For the CDR3, the DNA is TGTGCTAGCAGCTTGGGCAGGCAAGAGACCCAGTACTTC. The encoded protein is CASSLGRQETQYF.

This clone was found once. The chain combines TRBV5-1 with TRBJ1-1; D is ambiguous. CDR3 length: 15 amino acids. CDR1 and CDR2 from the germline V gene are SGHRS and YFSETQ. Between the trimmed V and J ends, which lost 0 bases and 11 bases, there was a span of 20 bases. The CDR3 spells CASSLDGSLQREAFF. In DNA, the CDR3 is TGCGCCAGCAGCTTGGATGGTTCCCTCCAGAGGGAGGCTTTCTTT.

For the CDR3, the DNA is TGTGCCATCAGTGAGTTGCCTACCTGGTCACGGGACTGGGGGGCCTACGAGCAGTACTTC. It yields the protein CAISELPTWSRDWGAYEQYF. This chain links TRBV10-3 with TRBJ2-7; possibly TRBD2 for D (6 bases). This CDR3 spans 20 amino acids. Germline V gene sequence: CDR1 ENHRY, CDR2 SYGVKD. Trimming shortened V by 1 base and J by 2 bases, and 27 bases separated the two germline ends.

J is TRBJ2-1 and V is TRBV18, with TRBD2 matching 13 bases. V trimming: 6 bases; J trimming: 8 bases; junction bases outside the gene matches: 4. The CDR3 runs to 14 residues. Germline CDR1 and CDR2: KGHSH and LQKENI. In DNA form, the CDR3 reads TGTGCCAGCTCGCGACTAGCGGGAGGTTATGAGCAGTTCTTC. The encoded protein is CASSRLAGGYEQFF.

The rearrangement joins TRBV28 to TRBJ1-6; 7 bases are a match to TRBD1. The CDR3 has 14 amino acids. V was pared by 6 bases and J by 6 bases, with 5 bases of the junction left unmatched. Germline V gene data show CDR1 as MDHEN and CDR2 as SYDVKM. The CDR3 loop reads CASRTGTANSPLHF. The CDR3, as DNA: TGTGCCAGCAGGACCGGGACAGCTAATTCACCCCTCCACTTT.

The rearrangement uses TRBV5-5 and TRBJ1-5; a possible D gene is TRBD1 (6 bases). Germline CDR1 SGHKS, CDR2 YYEKEE (reference sequence). The CDR3 covers 17 residues. V was cut by 0 bases and J by 0 bases, with 13 bases left in between. CDR3 nucleotide sequence: TGTGCCAGCAGCTTGGCCCCGGACAGACCTAGCAATCAGCCCCAGCATTTT. It is translated as CASSLAPDRPSNQPQHF.

The V gene is TRBV6-2 or TRBV6-3, the J gene TRBJ1-2, with D possibly being TRBD1 (5 bases). There are 12 residues in the CDR3. CDR1 is MNHEY and CDR2 is SVGEGT in the germline V gene. V was shortened by 4 bases and J by 7 bases, with 10 bases between the two germline ends. CDR3 nucleotides: TGTGCCAGCAGTTTTAACAGGCTTGGCTACACCTTC. It encodes CASSFNRLGYTF.

This clone was counted only a few times. The chain joins TRBV9 to TRBJ2-3, with D tentatively TRBD2 (6 bases). Per the germline V gene, CDR1 is SGDLS and CDR2 is YYNGEE. This CDR3 has 18 amino acids. V lost 4 bases, J lost 7 bases, and 28 bases lay in between. The CDR3 is CASSTSGAGTAGMNTQYF. The CDR3 nucleotides are TGTGCCAGCAGCACCTCCGGGGCCGGGACCGCGGGAATGAATACGCAGTATTTT.

This rearrangement joins TRBV6-5 to TRBJ1-1, with D possibly being TRBD1 (5 bases). V lost 0 bases to trimming and J lost 1 base, with 9 bases between them. CDR3 size: 15 residues. Germline-derived CDR1 and CDR2 are MNHEY and SVGAGI. CDR3 coding DNA: TGTGCCAGCAGTTACTCGGGGCAGCCGAACACTGAAGCTTTCTTT. As protein: CASSYSGQPNTEAFF.

The genes are TRBV7-9 and TRBJ2-7; D is possibly TRBD1 (5 bases). The CDR3 is made up of 15 amino acids. Germline lookup yields CDR1 SEHNR and CDR2 FQNEAQ (reference sequence). Deletions cut 0 bases from V and 0 bases from J, with 9 bases between. CDR3 region: CASSLAGTGSYEQYF. In DNA form, the CDR3 reads TGTGCCAGCAGCTTAGCTGGAACAGGCTCCTACGAGCAGTACTTC. Based on the CDR3 plus reference TRBV7-9 and TRBJ2-7, the full variable domain is DTGVSQNPRHKITKRGQNVTFRCDPISEHNRLYWYRQTLGQGPEFLTYFQNEAQLEKSRLLSDRFSAERPKGSFSTLEIQRTEQGDSAMYLCASSLAGTGSYEQYFGPGTRLTVT.

This sequence joins TRBV19 and TRBJ1-3, with D possibly matching TRBD1 (6 bases). Looked up from germline, CDR1 is LNHDA and CDR2 is SQIVND (reference sequence). The CDR3 has 14 amino acids. V was clipped by 4 bases and J by 8 bases, with 15 bases between them. The CDR3 DNA sequence: TGTGCCAGTAGTAACGCAGGGACATTACACACCATATATTTT. Residues: CASSNAGTLHTIYF.

This chain links TRBV4-1 with TRBJ2-7; TRBD1 agrees at 11 bases. CDR1 is MGHRA, CDR2 YSYEKL, per germline. Trimming removed 3 bases from V and 4 bases from J; junction bases left unmatched: 5. CDR3 size: 15 residues. The CDR3 DNA sequence: TGCGCCAGCAGCCAGACGGGACAGGGGGTGTACGAGCAGTACTTC. Its translation is CASSQTGQGVYEQYF.

The gene calls are TRBV4-1 and TRBJ1-5; D is unresolved. The CDR3 is made up of 14 amino acids. V was clipped by 3 bases and J by 0 bases, with 6 bases between them. Per germline, CDR1 MGHRA and CDR2 YSYEKL. The CDR3 coding sequence is TGCGCCAGCAGCCAGGGCCATAGCAATCAGCCCCAGCATTTT. This encodes CASSQGHSNQPQHF.

CDR3 residues: CASSQDGPSQKTSYEQYF. CDR3 DNA sequence: TGCGCCAGCAGCCAAGATGGGCCTTCACAGAAGACCTCCTACGAGCAGTACTTC. The rearrangement links TRBV4-1 to TRBJ2-7; D is unresolved. The germline gives CDR1 MGHRA, CDR2 YSYEKL. The CDR3 length is 18 residues. Trimming left V 0 bases short and J 0 bases short, with 18 bases between.